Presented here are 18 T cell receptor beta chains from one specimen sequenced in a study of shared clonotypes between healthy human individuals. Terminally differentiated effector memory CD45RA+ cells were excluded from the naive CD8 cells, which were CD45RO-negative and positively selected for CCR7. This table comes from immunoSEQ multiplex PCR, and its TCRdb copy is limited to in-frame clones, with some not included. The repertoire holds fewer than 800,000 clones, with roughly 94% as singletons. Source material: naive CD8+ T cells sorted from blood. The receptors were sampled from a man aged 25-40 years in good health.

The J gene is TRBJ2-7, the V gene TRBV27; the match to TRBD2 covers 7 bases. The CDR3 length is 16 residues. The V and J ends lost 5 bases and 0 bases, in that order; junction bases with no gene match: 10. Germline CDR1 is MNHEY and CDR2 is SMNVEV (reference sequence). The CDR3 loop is CASSPTAGDYSYEQYF. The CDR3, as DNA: TGTGCCAGCAGTCCCACGGCGGGGGACTACTCCTACGAGCAGTACTTC.

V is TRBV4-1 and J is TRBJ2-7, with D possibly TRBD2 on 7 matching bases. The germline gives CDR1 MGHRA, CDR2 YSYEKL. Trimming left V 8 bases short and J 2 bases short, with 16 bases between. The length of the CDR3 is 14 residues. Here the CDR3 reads CASSRGAGAYEQYF. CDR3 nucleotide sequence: TGCGCCAGCTCCCGGGGGGCTGGGGCCTACGAGCAGTACTTC.

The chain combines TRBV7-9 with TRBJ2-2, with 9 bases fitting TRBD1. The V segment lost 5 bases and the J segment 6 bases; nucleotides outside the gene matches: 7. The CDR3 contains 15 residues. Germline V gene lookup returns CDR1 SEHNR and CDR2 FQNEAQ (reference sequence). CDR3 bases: TGTGCCAGCAGCGGGGGACAGGGTAGTCCCGGGGAGCTGTTTTTT. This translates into CASSGGQGSPGELFF.

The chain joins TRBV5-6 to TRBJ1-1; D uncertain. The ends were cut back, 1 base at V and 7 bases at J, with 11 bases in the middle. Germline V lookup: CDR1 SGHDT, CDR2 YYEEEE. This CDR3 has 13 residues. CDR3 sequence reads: CASSLSSTNEAFF. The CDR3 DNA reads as TGTGCCAGCAGCTTGTCCTCGACAAATGAAGCTTTCTTT.

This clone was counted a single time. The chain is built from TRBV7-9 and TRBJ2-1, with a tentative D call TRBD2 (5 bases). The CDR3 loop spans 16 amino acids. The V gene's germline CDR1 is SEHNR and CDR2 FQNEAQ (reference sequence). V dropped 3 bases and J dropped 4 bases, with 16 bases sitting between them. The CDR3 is CASSLRSGTLYNEQFF. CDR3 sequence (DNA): TGTGCCAGCAGCTTGAGAAGCGGAACACTTTACAATGAGCAGTTCTTC. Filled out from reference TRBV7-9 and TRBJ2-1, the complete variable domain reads DTGVSQNPRHKITKRGQNVTFRCDPISEHNRLYWYRQTLGQGPEFLTYFQNEAQLEKSRLLSDRFSAERPKGSFSTLEIQRTEQGDSAMYLCASSLRSGTLYNEQFFGPGTRLTVL.

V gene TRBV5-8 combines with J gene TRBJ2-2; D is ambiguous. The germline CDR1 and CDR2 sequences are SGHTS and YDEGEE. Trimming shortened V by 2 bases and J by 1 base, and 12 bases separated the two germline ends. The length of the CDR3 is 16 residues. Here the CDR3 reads CASSFPPEGNTGELFF. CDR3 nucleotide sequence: TGTGCCAGCAGCTTCCCCCCCGAAGGGAACACCGGGGAGCTGTTTTTT.

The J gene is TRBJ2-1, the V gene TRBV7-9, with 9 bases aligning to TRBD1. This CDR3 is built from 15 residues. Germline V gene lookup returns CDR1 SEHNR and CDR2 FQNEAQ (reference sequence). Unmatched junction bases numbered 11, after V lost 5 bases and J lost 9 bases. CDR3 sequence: CASSPRDREISEQFF. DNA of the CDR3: TGTGCCAGCAGCCCCCGGGACAGGGAAATCAGTGAGCAGTTCTTC.

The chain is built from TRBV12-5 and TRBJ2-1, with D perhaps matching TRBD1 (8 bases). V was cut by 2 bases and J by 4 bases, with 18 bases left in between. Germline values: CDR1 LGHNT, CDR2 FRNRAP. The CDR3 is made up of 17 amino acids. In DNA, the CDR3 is TGTGCTAGTGGTTTGATCAAGACAGGGGAGGGTTACAATGAGCAGTTCTTC. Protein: CASGLIKTGEGYNEQFF.

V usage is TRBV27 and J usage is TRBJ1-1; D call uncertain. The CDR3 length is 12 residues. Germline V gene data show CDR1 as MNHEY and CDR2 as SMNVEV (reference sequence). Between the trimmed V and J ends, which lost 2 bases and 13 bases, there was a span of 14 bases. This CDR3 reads CASSLVGRFVFF. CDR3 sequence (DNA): TGTGCCAGCAGTTTAGTTGGTCGGTTTGTTTTCTTT.

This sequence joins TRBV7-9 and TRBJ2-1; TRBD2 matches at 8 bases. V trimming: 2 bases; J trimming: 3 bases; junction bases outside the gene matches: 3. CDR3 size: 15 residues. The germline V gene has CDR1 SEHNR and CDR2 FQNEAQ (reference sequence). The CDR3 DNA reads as TGTGCCAGCAGCTTAAGCGGGAGTGTCTACAATGAGCAGTTCTTC. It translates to CASSLSGSVYNEQFF.

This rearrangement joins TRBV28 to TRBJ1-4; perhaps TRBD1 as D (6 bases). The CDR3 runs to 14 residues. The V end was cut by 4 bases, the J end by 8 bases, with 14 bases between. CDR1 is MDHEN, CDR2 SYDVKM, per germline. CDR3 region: CASSSLSRGEKLFF. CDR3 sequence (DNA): TGTGCCAGCAGTTCCCTTAGCAGGGGAGAAAAACTGTTTTTT.

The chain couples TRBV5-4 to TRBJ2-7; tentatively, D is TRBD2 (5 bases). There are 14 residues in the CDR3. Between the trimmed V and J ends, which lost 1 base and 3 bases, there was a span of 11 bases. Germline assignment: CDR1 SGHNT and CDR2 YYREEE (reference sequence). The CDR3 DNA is TGTGCCAGCAGCTTGCACCCGGAGGACTACGAGCAGTACTTC. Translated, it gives CASSLHPEDYEQYF.

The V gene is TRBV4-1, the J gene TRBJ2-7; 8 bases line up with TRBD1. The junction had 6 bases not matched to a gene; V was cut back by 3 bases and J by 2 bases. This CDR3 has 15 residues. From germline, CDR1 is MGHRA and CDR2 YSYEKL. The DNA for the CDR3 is TGCGCCAGCAGCCATACCGGGACAGGAACCTACGAGCAGTACTTC. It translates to CASSHTGTGTYEQYF.

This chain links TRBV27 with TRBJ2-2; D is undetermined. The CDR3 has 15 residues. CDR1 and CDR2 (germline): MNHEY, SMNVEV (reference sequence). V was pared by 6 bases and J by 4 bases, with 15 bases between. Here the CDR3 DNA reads TGTGCCAGCAGCATCAAAATAGTGGGCACCGGGGAGCTGTTTTTT. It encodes CASSIKIVGTGELFF.

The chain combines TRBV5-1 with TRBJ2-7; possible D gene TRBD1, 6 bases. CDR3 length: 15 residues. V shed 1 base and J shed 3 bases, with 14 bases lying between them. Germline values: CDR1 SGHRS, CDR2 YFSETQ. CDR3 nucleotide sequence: TGCGCCAGCAGCTTGCTGACAGGAACTTACTACGAGCAGTACTTC. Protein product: CASSLLTGTYYEQYF.

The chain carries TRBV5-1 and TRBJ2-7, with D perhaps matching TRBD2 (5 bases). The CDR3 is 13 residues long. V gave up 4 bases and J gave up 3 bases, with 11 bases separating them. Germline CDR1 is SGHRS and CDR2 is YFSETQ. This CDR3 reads CASSPDWNYEQYF. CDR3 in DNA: TGCGCCAGCAGCCCGGACTGGAACTACGAGCAGTACTTC. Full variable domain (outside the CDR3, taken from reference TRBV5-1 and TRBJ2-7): KAGVTQTPRYLIKTRGQQVTLSCSPISGHRSVSWYQQTPGQGLQFLFEYFSETQRNKGNFPGRFSGRQFSNSRSEMNVSTLELGDSALYLCASSPDWNYEQYFGPGTRLTVT.

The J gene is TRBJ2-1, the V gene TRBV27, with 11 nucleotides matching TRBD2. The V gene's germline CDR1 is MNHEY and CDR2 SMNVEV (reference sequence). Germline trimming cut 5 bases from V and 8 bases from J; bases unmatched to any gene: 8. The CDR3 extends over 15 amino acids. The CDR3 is CASSNSGRAFDEQFF. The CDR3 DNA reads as TGTGCCAGCAGTAATAGCGGGAGGGCCTTCGATGAGCAGTTCTTC.

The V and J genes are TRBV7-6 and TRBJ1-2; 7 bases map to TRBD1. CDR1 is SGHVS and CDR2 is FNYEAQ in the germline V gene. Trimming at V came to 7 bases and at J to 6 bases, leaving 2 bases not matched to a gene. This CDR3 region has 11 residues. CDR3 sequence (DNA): TGTGCCAGCACAGGGGGGGATGGCTACACCTTC. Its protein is CASTGGDGYTF. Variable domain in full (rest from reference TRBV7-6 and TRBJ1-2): GAGVSQSPRYKVTKRGQDVALRCDPISGHVSLYWYRQALGQGPEFLTYFNYEAQQDKSGLPNDRFSAERPEGSISTLTIQRTEQRDSAMYRCASTGGDGYTFGSGTRLTVV.